These T cell receptor beta chains were read from a single sample in a study of T cells expressing NK-cell markers. TCRdb reprocessed the 5' RACE reads and keeps a single row for each CDR3 protein, giving no DNA. Found here are roughly 450,000 distinct CDR3 sequences; the top ten clones hold approximately 1.4%. Source material: blood T cells: a sorted CD56 or NKG2C T cell subset, CD4+ or CD8+ T cells, or bulk PBMC T cells (not recorded which). All receptors come from a woman between 50 and 59 years old in good health. Both conserved end residues are part of each CDR3.

j_call	v_call	cdr3_aa
TRBJ2-1	TRBV4-1	CASSQAREIKNEQFF
TRBJ2-3	TRBV14	CASSQASGGVTDTQYF
TRBJ1-2	TRBV2	CASRGTGINYGYTF
TRBJ2-3	TRBV12-3/TRBV12-4	CASSVSGRGGSGTDTQYF
TRBJ1-1	TRBV10-3	CAIKGGPLNTEAFF
TRBJ2-3	TRBV20-1	CSARAGTGGDTQYF
TRBJ2-5	TRBV29-1	CSVAQIEETQYF
TRBJ1-5	TRBV19	CASIEGPGEPQHF
TRBJ2-7	TRBV5-1	CASSPGGLAEQYF
TRBJ1-6	TRBV5-6	CASSLAPEGDSPLHF